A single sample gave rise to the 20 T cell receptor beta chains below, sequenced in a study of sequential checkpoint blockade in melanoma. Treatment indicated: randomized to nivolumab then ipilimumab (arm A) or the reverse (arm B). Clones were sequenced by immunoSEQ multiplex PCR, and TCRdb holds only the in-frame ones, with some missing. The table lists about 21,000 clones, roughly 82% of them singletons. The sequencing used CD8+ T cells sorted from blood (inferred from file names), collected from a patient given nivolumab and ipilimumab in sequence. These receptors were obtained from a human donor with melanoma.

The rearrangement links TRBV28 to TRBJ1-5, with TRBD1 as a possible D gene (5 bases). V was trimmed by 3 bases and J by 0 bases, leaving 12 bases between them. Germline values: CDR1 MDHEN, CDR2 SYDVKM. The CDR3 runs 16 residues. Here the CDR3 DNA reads TGTGCCAGCAGTTTGGTGGGGGGACCTAGCAATCAGCCCCAGCATTTT. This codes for CASSLVGGPSNQPQHF.

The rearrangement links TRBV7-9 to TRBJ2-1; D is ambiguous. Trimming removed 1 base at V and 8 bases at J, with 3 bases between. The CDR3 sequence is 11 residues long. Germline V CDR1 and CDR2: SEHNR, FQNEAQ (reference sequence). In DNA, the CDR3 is TGTGCCAGCAGCTTAGGGCATGAGCAGTTCTTC. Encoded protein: CASSLGHEQFF.

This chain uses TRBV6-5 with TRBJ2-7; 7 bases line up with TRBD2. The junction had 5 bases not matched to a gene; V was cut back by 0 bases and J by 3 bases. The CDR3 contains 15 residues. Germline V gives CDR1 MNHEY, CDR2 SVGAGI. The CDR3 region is CASSYSRGLGYEQYF. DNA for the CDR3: TGTGCCAGCAGTTACTCGCGGGGGTTGGGCTACGAGCAGTACTTC.

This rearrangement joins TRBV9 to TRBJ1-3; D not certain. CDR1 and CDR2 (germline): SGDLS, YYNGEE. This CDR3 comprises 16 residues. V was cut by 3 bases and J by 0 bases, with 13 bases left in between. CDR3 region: CASSADDFSSGNTIYF. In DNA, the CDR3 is TGTGCCAGCAGCGCCGATGATTTTAGCTCTGGAAACACCATATATTTT.

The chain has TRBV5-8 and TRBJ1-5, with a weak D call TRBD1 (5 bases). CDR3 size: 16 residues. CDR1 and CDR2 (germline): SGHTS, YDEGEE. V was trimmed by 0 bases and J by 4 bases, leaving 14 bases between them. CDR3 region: CASSLAFAGVNQPQHF. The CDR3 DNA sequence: TGTGCCAGCAGCTTGGCGTTCGCGGGGGTGAATCAGCCCCAGCATTTT.

The CDR3 protein is CASSLAPFRGGPTYEQYF. CDR3 sequence (DNA): TGTGCCAGCAGCCTCGCTCCTTTTAGGGGAGGGCCGACCTACGAGCAGTACTTC. The chain recombines TRBV7-2 with TRBJ2-7; 7 bases align to TRBD2. The CDR3 spans 18 residues. CDR1 is SGHTA and CDR2 is FQGNSA in the germline V gene. V was clipped by 5 bases and J by 2 bases; unmatched bases: 18. The full variable domain, with the rest looked up from reference TRBV7-2 and TRBJ2-7, is GAGVSQSPSNKVTEKGKDVELRCDPISGHTALYWYRQSLGQGLEFLIYFQGNSAPDKSGLPSDRFSAERTGGSVSTLTIQRTQQEDSAVYLCASSLAPFRGGPTYEQYFGPGTRLTVT.

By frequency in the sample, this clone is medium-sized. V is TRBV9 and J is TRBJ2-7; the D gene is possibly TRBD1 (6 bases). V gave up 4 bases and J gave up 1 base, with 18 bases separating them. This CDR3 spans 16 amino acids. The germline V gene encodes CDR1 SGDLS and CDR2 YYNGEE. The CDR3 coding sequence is TGTGCCAGCAGCATCGATGGGGGCCAGCCATCCTACGAGCAGTACTTC. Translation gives CASSIDGGQPSYEQYF.

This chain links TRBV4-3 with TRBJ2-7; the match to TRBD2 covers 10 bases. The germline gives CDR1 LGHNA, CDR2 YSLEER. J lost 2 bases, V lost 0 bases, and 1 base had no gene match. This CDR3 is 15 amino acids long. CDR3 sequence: CASSQESGGAYEQYF. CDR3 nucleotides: TGCGCCAGCAGCCAAGAGAGCGGGGGGGCCTACGAGCAGTACTTC.

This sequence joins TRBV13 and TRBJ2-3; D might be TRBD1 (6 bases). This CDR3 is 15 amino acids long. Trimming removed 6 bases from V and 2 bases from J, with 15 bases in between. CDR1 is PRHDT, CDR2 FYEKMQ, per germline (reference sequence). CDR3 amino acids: CASSGGVEFTDTQYF. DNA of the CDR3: TGTGCCAGCAGTGGGGGCGTCGAATTCACAGATACGCAGTATTTT.

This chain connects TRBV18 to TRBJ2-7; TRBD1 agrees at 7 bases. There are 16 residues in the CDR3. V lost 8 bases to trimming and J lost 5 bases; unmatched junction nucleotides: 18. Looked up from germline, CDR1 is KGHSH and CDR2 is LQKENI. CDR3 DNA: TGTGCCAGCCAAACCGCGGTGAGGGGGCTACTTGACGAGCAGTACTTC. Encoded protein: CASQTAVRGLLDEQYF.

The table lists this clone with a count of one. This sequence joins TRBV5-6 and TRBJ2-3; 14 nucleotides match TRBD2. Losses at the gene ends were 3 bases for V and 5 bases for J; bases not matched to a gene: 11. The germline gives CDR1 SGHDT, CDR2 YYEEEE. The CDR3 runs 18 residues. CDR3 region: CASSSGTSGGLSEDTQYF. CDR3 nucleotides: TGTGCCAGCAGCTCGGGGACTAGCGGGGGCCTTAGTGAAGATACGCAGTATTTT. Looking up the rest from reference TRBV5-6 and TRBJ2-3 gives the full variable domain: DAGVTQSPTHLIKTRGQQVTLRCSPKSGHDTVSWYQQALGQGPQFIFQYYEEEERQRGNFPDRFSGHQFPNYSSELNVNALLLGDSALYLCASSSGTSGGLSEDTQYFGPGTRLTVL.

CDR3 protein: CASSTNLGREQYF. CDR3 sequence (DNA): TGTGCCAGTAGTACCAACCTCGGTCGGGAGCAGTACTTC. The V call is TRBV19, the J call TRBJ2-7; D uncertain. V was cut by 4 bases and J by 7 bases, with 14 bases left in between. The CDR3 extends over 13 amino acids. CDR1 is LNHDA and CDR2 is SQIVND in the germline V gene (reference sequence).

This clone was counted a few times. CDR3 DNA sequence: TGTGCCTCAACCGGCGGGGACTCCTACGAGCAGTACTTC. This translates into CASTGGDSYEQYF. The chain links TRBV6-5 to TRBJ2-7; D perhaps matches TRBD2 (6 bases). The CDR3 contains 13 residues. V lost 11 bases and J lost 0, with 14 bases in between. The germline V gene has CDR1 MNHEY and CDR2 SVGAGI.

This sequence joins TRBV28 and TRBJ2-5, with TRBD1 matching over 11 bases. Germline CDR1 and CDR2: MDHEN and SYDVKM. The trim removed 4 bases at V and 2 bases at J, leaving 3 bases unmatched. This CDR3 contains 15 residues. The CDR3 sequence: CASSYGQGAQETQYF. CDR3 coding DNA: TGTGCCAGCAGTTACGGACAGGGGGCTCAAGAGACCCAGTACTTC.

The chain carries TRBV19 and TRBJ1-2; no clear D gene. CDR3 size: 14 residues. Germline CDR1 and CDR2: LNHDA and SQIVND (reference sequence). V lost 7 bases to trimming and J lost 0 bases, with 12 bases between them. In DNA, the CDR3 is TGTGCCAGTAAATTGGCGGCGTCTAACTATGGCTACACCTTC. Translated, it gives CASKLAASNYGYTF.

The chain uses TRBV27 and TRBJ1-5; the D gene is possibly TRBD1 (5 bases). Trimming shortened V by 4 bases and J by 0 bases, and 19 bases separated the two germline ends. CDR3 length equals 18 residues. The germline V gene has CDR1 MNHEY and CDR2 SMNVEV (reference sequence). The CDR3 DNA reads TGTGCCAGCAGTTCTAATCCACAGGAGAGGAGTAGCAATCAGCCCCAGCATTTT. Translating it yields CASSSNPQERSSNQPQHF.

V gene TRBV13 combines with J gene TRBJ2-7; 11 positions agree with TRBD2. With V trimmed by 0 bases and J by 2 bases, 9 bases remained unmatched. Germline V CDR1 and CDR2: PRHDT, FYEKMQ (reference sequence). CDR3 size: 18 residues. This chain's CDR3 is CASSLGLAGAVSPYEQYF. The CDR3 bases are TGTGCCAGCAGCTTAGGACTAGCGGGGGCCGTCTCCCCCTACGAGCAGTACTTC.

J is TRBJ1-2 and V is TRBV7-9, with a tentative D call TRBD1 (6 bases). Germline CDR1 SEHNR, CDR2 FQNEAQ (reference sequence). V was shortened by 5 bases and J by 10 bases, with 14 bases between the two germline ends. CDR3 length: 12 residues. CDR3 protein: CASSATDRNYTF. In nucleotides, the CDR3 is TGTGCCAGCAGCGCCACGGACAGAAACTACACCTTC.

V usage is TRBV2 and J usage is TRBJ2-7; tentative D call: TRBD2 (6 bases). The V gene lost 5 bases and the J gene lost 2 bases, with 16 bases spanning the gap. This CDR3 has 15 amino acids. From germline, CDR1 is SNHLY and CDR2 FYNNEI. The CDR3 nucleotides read TGTGCCAGCAGTCCACCGGGACTCAAGGCCTACGAGCAGTACTTC. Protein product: CASSPPGLKAYEQYF.

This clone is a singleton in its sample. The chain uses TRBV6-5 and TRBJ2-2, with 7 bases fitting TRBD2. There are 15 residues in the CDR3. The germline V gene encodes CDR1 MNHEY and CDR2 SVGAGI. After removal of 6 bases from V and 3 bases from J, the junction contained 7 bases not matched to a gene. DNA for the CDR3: TGTGCCAGCAGCTACGGGGGAGGGGACACCGGGGAGCTGTTTTTT. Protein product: CASSYGGGDTGELFF.